These 9 T cell receptor beta chains originate from one sample sequenced in a study of T cells after yellow fever vaccination. TCRdb analysed the 5' RACE reads with MiXCR anew, one entry per CDR3 protein. The sample carries 500,000 to 650,000 distinct CDR3 sequences, 9% to 15% recorded once. This material consisted of PBMCs, taken on the day of the yellow fever booster vaccination. These receptors all stem from a man between 25 and 39 years old who received the YFV17D yellow fever vaccine.

The sample holds a few counts of this clonotype. J is TRBJ2-5 and V is TRBV5-4; 7 bases fit TRBD2. The CDR3 spans 16 residues. After removal of 0 bases from V and 2 bases from J, the junction contained 7 bases not matched to a gene. Looked up from germline, CDR1 is SGHNT and CDR2 is YYREEE (reference sequence). CDR3 residues: CASSLGLAVYQETQYF. The CDR3 nucleotides read TGTGCCAGCAGCTTGGGGCTAGCGGTGTATCAAGAGACCCAGTACTTC.

There are a few counts of this clonotype. The V gene is TRBV13, the J gene TRBJ2-1; tentatively, D is TRBD2 (5 bases). Germline CDR1 PRHDT, CDR2 FYEKMQ (reference sequence). The CDR3 runs to 16 residues. The germline V and J ends were trimmed by 1 base and 1 base, with 11 bases remaining between them. The CDR3 reads CASSLEGGPSYNEQFF. The CDR3 nucleotides read TGTGCCAGCAGCTTAGAGGGCGGGCCTTCCTACAATGAGCAGTTCTTC.

The chain employs TRBV10-3 and TRBJ1-1; D is perhaps TRBD1 (6 bases). The CDR3 loop spans 14 amino acids. Looked up from germline, CDR1 is ENHRY and CDR2 is SYGVKD. With 6 bases removed from V and 3 bases from J, the gap between germline ends came to 14 bases. CDR3 DNA sequence: TGTGCCATCAGGAGGGACACTCTGGACACTGAAGCTTTCTTT. Translating it yields CAIRRDTLDTEAFF.

J is TRBJ2-1 and V is TRBV4-2, with 8 nucleotides matching TRBD1. Germline trimming cut 6 bases from V and 7 bases from J; bases unmatched to any gene: 8. CDR1 is LGHNA and CDR2 is YNFKEQ in the germline V gene. The CDR3 has 14 amino acids. The DNA for the CDR3 is TGTGCCAGCAGAACGAGGACAGGGAGAAATGAGCAGTTCTTC. Protein sequence: CASRTRTGRNEQFF.

This clonotype was observed a few times. The rearrangement links TRBV6-2 or TRBV6-3 to TRBJ2-6; D is perhaps TRBD1 (5 bases). CDR1 and CDR2 (germline): MNHEY, SVGEGT. CDR3 length: 17 amino acids. V was cut by 5 bases and J by 2 bases, with 16 bases left in between. In DNA form, the CDR3 reads TGTGCCAGCAGTCAATCCATAACAGGAGCTGGGGCCAACGTCCTGACTTTC. Translated, it gives CASSQSITGAGANVLTF.

This sequence joins TRBV7-6 and TRBJ2-1; 14 nucleotides align to TRBD2. This CDR3 has 18 amino acids. J lost 5 bases, V lost 2 bases, and 8 bases had no gene match. Germline CDR1 and CDR2: SGHVS and FNYEAQ. As DNA, the CDR3 is TGTGCCAGCAGCTTATGGGGGACTAGCGGGAGTCCCCACAATGAGCAGTTCTTC. Its translation: CASSLWGTSGSPHNEQFF.

This clonotype showed up just a few times. The CDR3 loop is CASSDPPGETQYF. As DNA, the CDR3 is TGTGCCAGCAGTGACCCCCCGGGGGAGACCCAGTACTTC. The chain carries TRBV28 and TRBJ2-5; a possible D gene is TRBD2 (5 bases). The V gene's germline CDR1 is MDHEN and CDR2 SYDVKM. This CDR3 spans 13 amino acids. Trimming removed 5 bases at V and 5 bases at J, with 12 bases between.

Many counts were recorded for this clonotype. This chain connects TRBV28 to TRBJ2-2; 10 bases align to TRBD2. Germline assignment: CDR1 MDHEN and CDR2 SYDVKM. The CDR3 is made up of 15 amino acids. J lost 0 bases, V lost 6 bases, and 1 base had no gene match. The CDR3 sequence is CASSGLAANTGELFF. Here the CDR3 DNA reads TGTGCCAGCAGCGGACTAGCGGCGAACACCGGGGAGCTGTTTTTT.

This clonotype was picked up a small number of times. The genes are TRBV5-1 and TRBJ2-6, with unresolved D. The CDR3 is 16 amino acids. V dropped 0 bases and J dropped 4 bases, with 11 bases sitting between them. Per germline, CDR1 SGHRS and CDR2 YFSETQ. This CDR3 reads CASSLDYLPGANVLTF. CDR3 in DNA: TGCGCCAGCAGCTTGGATTATCTTCCGGGGGCCAACGTCCTGACTTTC.